The source of this T cell receptor beta chain is a study of T cell changes during pregnancy in multiple sclerosis. Sequencing used immunoSEQ multiplex PCR; TCRdb keeps in-frame clones, though not all of them. This sample yields about 100,000 clones, of which 75% to 95% are seen a single time; around 3% belongs to the top ten. Germline V gene data show CDR1 as SGHTA and CDR2 as FQGTGA. The CDR3 is 13 residues long. V was trimmed by 3 bases and J by 1 base, leaving 6 bases between them. The specimen was peripheral blood, collected in the second trimester of pregnancy. The receptor was derived from a female donor with multiple sclerosis, enrolled in a pregnancy study. The J gene is TRBJ1-1, the V gene TRBV7-3; weak D call: TRBD1 (6 bases). CDR3 DNA: TGTGCCAGCAGCTTGGACAGGAACACTGAAGCTTTCTTT. This sequence encodes CASSLDRNTEAFF. Full variable domain (missing parts from reference TRBV7-3 and TRBJ1-1): GAGVSQTPSNKVTEKGKYVELRCDPISGHTALYWYRQSLGQGPEFLIYFQGTGAADDSGLPNDRFFAVRPEGSVSTLKIQRTERGDSAVYLCASSLDRNTEAFFGQGTRLTVV.